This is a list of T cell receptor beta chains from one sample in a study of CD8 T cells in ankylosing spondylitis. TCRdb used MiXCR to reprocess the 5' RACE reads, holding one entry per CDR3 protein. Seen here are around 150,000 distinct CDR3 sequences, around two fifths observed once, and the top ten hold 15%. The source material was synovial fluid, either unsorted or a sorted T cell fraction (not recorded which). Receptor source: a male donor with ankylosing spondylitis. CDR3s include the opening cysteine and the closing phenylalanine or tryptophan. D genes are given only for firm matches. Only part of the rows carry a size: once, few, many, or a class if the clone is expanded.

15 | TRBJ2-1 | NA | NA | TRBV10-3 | TGTGCCATCAGTGAGTCCTGGTTCTCCTACAATGAGCAGTTCTTC | CAISESWFSYNEQFF
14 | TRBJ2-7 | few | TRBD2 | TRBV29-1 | TGCAGCGGAATGACTAGCGGCTTAACCTACGAGCAGTACTTC | CSGMTSGLTYEQYF
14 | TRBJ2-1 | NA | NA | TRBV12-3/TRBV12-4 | TGTGCCAGCACGGGGGCCGTGTCCTACAATGAGCAGTTCTTC | CASTGAVSYNEQFF
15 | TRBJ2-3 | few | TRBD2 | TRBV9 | TGTGCCAGCAGCGTACTAGCGGGGGACACAGATACGCAGTATTTT | CASSVLAGDTDTQYF
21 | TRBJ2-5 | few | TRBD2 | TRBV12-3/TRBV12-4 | TGTGCCAGCAGTTTCCCCAGGGGCCCTCTTCTAGCGGGAGGGCCCGATGAGACCCAGTACTTC | CASSFPRGPLLAGGPDETQYF
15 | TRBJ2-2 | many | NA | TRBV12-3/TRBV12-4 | TGTGCCAGCAGTTTGAGGTCCGCGGAGCTCGGGGAGCTGTTTTTT | CASSLRSAELGELFF
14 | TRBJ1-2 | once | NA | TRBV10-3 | TGTGCCATCAGCCCTACAGGAAACCTCTATGGCTACACCTTC | CAISPTGNLYGYTF
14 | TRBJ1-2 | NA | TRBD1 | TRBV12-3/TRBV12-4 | TGTGCCAGTGGGACAGGGCGGACTAACTATGGCTACACCTTC | CASGTGRTNYGYTF
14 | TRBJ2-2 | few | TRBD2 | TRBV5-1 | TGCGCCAGCAGCTTGGGACTAGCGGGCGGGGAGCTGTTTTTT | CASSLGLAGGELFF
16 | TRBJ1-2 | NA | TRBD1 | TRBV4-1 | TGCGCCAGCAGCCGAACGACAGGGGTGCCTCGGGCTAGCTACACCTTC | CASSRTTGVPRASYTF
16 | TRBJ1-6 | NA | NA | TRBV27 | TGTGCCAGCAGGGAAAGGGGCCTATCCGTCCAGTCACCCCTCCACTTT | CASRERGLSVQSPLHF
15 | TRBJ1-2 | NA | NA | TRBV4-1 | TGCGCCAGCAGCCAAGATTATGGAGTTAACTATGGCTACACCTTC | CASSQDYGVNYGYTF
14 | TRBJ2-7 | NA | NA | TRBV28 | TGTGCCAGCAGTTTAGTAGACTTACGAGTAGTGCAGTACTTC | CASSLVDLRVVQYF
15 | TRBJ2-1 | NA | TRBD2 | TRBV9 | TGTGCCAGCAGCGTAGAGGCGGGGGGTTACAATGAGCAGTTCTTC | CASSVEAGGYNEQFF
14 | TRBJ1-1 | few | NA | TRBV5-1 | TGCGCCAGCAGCTTGTGGGCCGGGACCTTTGAAGCTTTCTTT | CASSLWAGTFEAFF
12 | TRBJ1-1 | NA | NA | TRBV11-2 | TGTGCCAGCAGCCACCTGGACACTGAAGCTTTCTTT | CASSHLDTEAFF
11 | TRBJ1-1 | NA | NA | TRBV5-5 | TGTGCCAGCAGAGGGCGGACTGAAGCTTTCTTT | CASRGRTEAFF
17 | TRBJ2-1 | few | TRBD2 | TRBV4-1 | TGCGCCAGCAGCCACGGACTAGCGCCGAGCTCCTACAATGAGCAGTTCTTC | CASSHGLAPSSYNEQFF
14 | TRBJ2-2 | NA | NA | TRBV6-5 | TGTGCCAGCAGTTACACTGGGGGCACCGGGGAGCTGTTTTTT | CASSYTGGTGELFF
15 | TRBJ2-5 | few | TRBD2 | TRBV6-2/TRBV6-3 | TGTGCCAGCAGTTACCTAGCGGAAAACCAAGAGACCCAGTACTTC | CASSYLAENQETQYF
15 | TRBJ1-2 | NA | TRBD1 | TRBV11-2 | TGTGCCAGCAGCTCCGGGACAGGGGAAAGCTATGGCTACACCTTC | CASSSGTGESYGYTF
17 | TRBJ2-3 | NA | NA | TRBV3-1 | TGTGCCAGCAGCCAAGGTAGTGCAGGGATGATAACAGATACGCAGTATTTT | CASSQGSAGMITDTQYF
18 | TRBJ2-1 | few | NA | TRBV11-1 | TGTGCCAGCACCAAACCCGAAGGGACGGTCGATCGGCTGGATGAGCAGTTCTTC | CASTKPEGTVDRLDEQFF
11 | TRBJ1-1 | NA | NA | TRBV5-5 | TGTGCCAGCAGCTTGATCGGGATACCTTTCTTT | CASSLIGIPFF
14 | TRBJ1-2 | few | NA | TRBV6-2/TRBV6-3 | TGTGCCAGCAGTTCCCGGACCAGGACCTATGGCTACACCTTC | CASSSRTRTYGYTF
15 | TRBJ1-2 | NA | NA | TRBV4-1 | TGCGCCAGCAGCCCAAGATGGCCTGATGTTATGGGCTACACCTTC | CASSPRWPDVMGYTF
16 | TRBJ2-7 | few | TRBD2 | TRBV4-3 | TGCGCCAGCAGCCAAGACCTGGGACTAGGGTCCTACGAGCAGTACTTC | CASSQDLGLGSYEQYF
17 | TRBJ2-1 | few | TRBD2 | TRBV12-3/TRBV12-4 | TGTGCCAGCACCCCTTTAGCGGGAGGGCCGATGTACAATGAGCAGTTCTTC | CASTPLAGGPMYNEQFF
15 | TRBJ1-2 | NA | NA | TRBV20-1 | TGCAGTGCCGGACCTCAGGGGAGCGGAGGCTATGGCTACACCTTC | CSAGPQGSGGYGYTF
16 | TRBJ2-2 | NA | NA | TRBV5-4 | TGTGCCGGGACTGGCCGGGACAGCGGTCCCACCGGGGAGCTGTTTTTT | CAGTGRDSGPTGELFF
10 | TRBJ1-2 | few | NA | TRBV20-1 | TGCAGTGCTACCTCTTTTGGCTACACCTTC | CSATSFGYTF
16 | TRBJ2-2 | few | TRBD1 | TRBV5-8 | TGTGCCAGCAGCCCCTGGACAGGTTCGGACACCGGGGAGCTGTTTTTT | CASSPWTGSDTGELFF
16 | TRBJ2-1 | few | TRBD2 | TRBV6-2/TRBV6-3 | TGTGCCAGCGGCATACTGGGACTAGCGGGGTACAATGAGCAGTTCTTC | CASGILGLAGYNEQFF
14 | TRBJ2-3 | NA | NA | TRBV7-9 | TGTGCCAGCAACGAGGGGATTGCCACAGATACGCAGTATTTT | CASNEGIATDTQYF
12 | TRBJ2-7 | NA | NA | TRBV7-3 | TGTGCCAGCAGCTTCTCGACAGGCGAGCAGTACTTC | CASSFSTGEQYF
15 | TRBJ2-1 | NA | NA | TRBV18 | TGTGCCAGCTCACCATGGGGTTCCGTTCGGAATGAGCAGTTCTTC | CASSPWGSVRNEQFF
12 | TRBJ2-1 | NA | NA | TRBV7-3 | TGTGCCAGCAGCTCGGACAGCTATGAGCAGTTCTTC | CASSSDSYEQFF
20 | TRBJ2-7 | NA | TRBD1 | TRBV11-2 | TGTGCCAGCAGCTTAGAGTTGGGACAGGGCAGACTAGTTTTCCCCTACGAGCAGTACTTC | CASSLELGQGRLVFPYEQYF
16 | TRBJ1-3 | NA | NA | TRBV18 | TGTGCCAGCTCACCACGTAACAGCTACTCTGGAAACACCATATATTTT | CASSPRNSYSGNTIYF
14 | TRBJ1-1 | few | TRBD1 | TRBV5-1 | TGCGCCAGCAGCTCCCGGAACAGGGGCATTGAAGCTTTCTTT | CASSSRNRGIEAFF
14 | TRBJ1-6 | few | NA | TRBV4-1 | TGCGCCAGCAGCCAAGAGACGGGTAATTCACCCCTCCACTTT | CASSQETGNSPLHF
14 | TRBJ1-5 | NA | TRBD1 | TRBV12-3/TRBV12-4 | TGTGCCAGCAGCGACGACAGGGTTGATCAGCCCCAGCATTTT | CASSDDRVDQPQHF
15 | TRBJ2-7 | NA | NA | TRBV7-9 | TGTGCCAGCAGCTTAGCCCGACGACCGTGGTACGAGCAGTACTTC | CASSLARRPWYEQYF
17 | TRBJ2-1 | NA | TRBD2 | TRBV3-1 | TGTGCCAGCAGGGGCCTCACCGGGACTAGCAAGAACAATGAGCAGTTCTTC | CASRGLTGTSKNNEQFF
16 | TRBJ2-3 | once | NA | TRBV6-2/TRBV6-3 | TGTGCCAGCAGTTACCCGCGGCGGTCGTCAACAGATACGCAGTATTTT | CASSYPRRSSTDTQYF
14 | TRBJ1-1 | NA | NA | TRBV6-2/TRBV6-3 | TGTGCCAGCAGCCTGGGGCCCCCATGGGCTGAAGCTTTCTTT | CASSLGPPWAEAFF
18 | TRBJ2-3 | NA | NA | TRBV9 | TGTGCCAGCAGCGTAGAGGGGAATGGTGGCTCCCCCACAGATACGCAGTATTTT | CASSVEGNGGSPTDTQYF
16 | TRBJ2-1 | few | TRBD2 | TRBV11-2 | TGTGCCAGCAGCCCCCAAACTAGCGGGGGTAACAATGAGCAGTTCTTC | CASSPQTSGGNNEQFF
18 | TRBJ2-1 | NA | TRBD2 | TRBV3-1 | TGTGCCAGCAGCCAAGATTGGGGACTAATCCCCTCCTACAATGAGCAGTTCTTC | CASSQDWGLIPSYNEQFF
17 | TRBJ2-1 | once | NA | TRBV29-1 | TGCAGCGTTTTTCGTTACCATGGGTGGAGCTCCTACAATGAGCAGTTCTTC | CSVFRYHGWSSYNEQFF
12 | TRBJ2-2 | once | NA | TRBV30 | TGTGCCTGGATAGTTAACACCGGGGAGCTGTTTTTT | CAWIVNTGELFF
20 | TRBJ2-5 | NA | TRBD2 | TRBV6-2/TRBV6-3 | TGTGCCAGCAGTTACTCGAGTGCGGGACTAGCGGGAGGGACAATGGAGACCCAGTACTTC | CASSYSSAGLAGGTMETQYF
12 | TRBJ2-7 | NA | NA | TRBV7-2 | TGTGCCAGCAGCTACGACGCTAACGAGCAGTACTTC | CASSYDANEQYF
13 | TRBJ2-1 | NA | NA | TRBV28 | TGTGCCAGCAGTTTATTGGGGCCGGGTGAGCAGTTCTTC | CASSLLGPGEQFF
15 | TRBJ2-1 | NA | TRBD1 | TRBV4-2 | TGTGCCAGCAGCCTCGACAGGGAAGGGGCCAATGAGCAGTTCTTC | CASSLDREGANEQFF